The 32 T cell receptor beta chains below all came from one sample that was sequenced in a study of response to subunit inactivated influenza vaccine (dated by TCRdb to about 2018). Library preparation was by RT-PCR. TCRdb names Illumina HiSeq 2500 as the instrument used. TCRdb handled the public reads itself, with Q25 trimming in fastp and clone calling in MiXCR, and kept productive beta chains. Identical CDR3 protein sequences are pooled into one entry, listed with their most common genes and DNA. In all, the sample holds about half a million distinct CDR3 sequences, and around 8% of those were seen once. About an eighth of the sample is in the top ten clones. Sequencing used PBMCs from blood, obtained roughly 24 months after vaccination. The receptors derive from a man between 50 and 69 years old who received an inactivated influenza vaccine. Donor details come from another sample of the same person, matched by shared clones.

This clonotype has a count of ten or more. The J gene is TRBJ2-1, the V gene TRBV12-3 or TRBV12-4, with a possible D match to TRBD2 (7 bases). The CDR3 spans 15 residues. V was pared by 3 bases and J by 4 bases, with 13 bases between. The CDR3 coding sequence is TGTGCCAGCAGTTTCGGGGGGCTGATATACAATGAGCAGTTCTTC. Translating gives CASSFGGLIYNEQFF.

CDR3 sequence (DNA): TGTGCCAGCAGTTTGTCGGGGCACGCTAGCACAGATACGCAGTATTTT. This encodes CASSLSGHASTDTQYF. J is TRBJ2-3 and V is TRBV28, with D perhaps assigned TRBD1 or TRBD2 (5 bases each). The V and J ends lost 3 bases and 0 bases respectively, with 13 bases between them. This CDR3 region has 16 residues. The V gene's germline CDR1 is MDHEN and CDR2 SYDVKM.

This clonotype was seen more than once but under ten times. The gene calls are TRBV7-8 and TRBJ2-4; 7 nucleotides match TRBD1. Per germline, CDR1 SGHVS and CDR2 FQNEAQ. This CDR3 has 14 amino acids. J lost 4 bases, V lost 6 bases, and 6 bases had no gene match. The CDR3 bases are TGTGCCAGCAGTCAACCGGGACAGAAAAACATTCAGTACTTC. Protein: CASSQPGQKNIQYF.

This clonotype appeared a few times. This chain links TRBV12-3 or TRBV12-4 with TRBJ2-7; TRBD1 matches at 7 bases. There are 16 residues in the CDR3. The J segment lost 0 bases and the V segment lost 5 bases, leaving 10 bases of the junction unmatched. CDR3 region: CASSPRWGTVSYEQYF. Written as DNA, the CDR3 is TGTGCCAGCAGTCCCCGGTGGGGGACAGTCTCCTACGAGCAGTACTTC.

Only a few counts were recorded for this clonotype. CDR3 DNA: TGTGCCAGCAGTTACCGACAGGGGGCTTGGACCGGGGAGCTGTTTTTT. This encodes CASSYRQGAWTGELFF. The V call is TRBV6-2 or TRBV6-3, the J call TRBJ2-2; 10 nucleotides agree with TRBD1. The J segment lost 5 bases and the V segment lost 2 bases, leaving 5 bases of the junction unmatched. The CDR3 extends over 16 amino acids. Germline CDR1 MNHEY, CDR2 SVGEGT.

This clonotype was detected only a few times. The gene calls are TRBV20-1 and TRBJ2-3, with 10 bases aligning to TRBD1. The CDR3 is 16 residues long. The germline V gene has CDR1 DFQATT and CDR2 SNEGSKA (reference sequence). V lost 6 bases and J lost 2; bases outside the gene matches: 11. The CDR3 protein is CSAVRPGQGVTDTQYF. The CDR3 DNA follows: TGCAGTGCCGTACGTCCCGGACAGGGGGTCACAGATACGCAGTATTTT.

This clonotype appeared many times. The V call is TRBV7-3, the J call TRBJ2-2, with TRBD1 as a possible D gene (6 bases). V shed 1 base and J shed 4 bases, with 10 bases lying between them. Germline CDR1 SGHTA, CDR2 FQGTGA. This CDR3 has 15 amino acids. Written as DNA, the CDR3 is TGTGCCAGCAGCTTAAATGCAGGGGTCACCGGGGAGCTGTTTTTT. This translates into CASSLNAGVTGELFF.

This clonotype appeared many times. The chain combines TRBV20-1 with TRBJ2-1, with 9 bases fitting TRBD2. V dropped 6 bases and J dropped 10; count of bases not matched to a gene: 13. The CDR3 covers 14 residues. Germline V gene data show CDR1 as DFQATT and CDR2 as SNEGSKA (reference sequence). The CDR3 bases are TGCAGTGCCGAGGGCGGGAGGGCCCTGGAAGAGCAGTTCTTC. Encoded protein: CSAEGGRALEEQFF.

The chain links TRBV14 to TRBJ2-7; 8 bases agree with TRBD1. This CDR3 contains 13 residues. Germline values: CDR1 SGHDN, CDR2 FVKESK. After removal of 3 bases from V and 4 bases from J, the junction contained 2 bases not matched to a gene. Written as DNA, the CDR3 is TGTGCCAGCAGCCACGGGACAGGTTACGAGCAGTACTTC. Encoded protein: CASSHGTGYEQYF.

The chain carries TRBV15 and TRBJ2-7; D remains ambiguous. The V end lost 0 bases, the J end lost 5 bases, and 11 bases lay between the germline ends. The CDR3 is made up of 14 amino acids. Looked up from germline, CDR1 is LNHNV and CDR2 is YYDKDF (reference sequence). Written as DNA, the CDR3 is TGTGCCACCAGCAGAGACTCGATCCAACACGAGCAGTACTTC. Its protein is CATSRDSIQHEQYF.

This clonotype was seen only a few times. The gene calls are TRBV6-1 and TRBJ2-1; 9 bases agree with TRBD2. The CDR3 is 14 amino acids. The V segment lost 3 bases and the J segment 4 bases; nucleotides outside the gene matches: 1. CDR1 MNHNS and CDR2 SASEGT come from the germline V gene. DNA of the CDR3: TGTGCCAGCAGTGAGGGACTAGCTTACAATGAGCAGTTCTTC. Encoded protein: CASSEGLAYNEQFF.

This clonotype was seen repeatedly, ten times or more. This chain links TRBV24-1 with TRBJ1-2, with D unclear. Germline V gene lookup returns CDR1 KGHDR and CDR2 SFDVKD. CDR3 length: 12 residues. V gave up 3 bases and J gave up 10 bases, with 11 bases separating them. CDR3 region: CATSDIGQDYTF. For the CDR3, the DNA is TGTGCCACCAGTGATATCGGCCAAGACTACACCTTC.

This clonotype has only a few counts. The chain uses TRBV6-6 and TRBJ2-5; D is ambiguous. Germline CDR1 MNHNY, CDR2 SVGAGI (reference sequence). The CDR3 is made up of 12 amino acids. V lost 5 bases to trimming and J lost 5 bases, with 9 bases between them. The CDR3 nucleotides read TGTGCCAGCAGTGCCCTAGGGGAGACCCAGTACTTC. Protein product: CASSALGETQYF.

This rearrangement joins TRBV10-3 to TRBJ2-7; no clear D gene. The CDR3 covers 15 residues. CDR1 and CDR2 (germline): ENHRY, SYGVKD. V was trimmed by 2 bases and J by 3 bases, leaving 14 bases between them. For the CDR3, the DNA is TGTGCCATCAGTGAGGGTTCCCTAGACGACTACGAGCAGTACTTC. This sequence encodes CAISEGSLDDYEQYF.

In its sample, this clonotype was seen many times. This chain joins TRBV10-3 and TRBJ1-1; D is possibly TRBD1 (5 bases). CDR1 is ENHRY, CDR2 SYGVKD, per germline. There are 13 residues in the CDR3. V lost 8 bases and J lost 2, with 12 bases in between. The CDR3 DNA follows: TGTGCCATCCGACAGATTACCAACACTGAAGCTTTCTTT. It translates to CAIRQITNTEAFF.

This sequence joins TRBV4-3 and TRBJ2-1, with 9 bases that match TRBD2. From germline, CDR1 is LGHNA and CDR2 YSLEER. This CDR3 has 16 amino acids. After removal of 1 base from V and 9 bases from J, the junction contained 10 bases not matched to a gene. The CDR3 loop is CASSQVRAGGKGEQFF. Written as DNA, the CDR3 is TGCGCCAGCAGCCAAGTTAGAGCGGGAGGTAAAGGTGAGCAGTTCTTC.

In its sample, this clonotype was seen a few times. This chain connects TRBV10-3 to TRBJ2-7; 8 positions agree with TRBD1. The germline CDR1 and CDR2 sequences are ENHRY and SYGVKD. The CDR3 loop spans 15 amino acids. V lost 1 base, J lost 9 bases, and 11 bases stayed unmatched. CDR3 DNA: TGTGCCATCAGTGAGTACGACAGGGGAGGATCATTGCAGTACTTC. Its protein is CAISEYDRGGSLQYF.

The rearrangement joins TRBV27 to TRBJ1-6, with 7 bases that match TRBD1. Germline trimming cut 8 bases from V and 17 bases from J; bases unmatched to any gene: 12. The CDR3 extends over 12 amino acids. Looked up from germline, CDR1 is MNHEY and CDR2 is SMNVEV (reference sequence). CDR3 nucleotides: TGTGCCAGCGGGATCCCAGGGGGTATGGTCCACTTT. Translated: CASGIPGGMVHF.

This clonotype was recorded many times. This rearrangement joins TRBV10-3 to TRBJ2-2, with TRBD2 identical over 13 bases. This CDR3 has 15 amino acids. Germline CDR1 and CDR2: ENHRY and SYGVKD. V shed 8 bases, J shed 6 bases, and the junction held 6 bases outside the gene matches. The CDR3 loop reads CAIGWTSGGAGELFF. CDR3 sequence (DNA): TGTGCCATCGGGTGGACTAGCGGGGGAGCCGGGGAGCTGTTTTTT.

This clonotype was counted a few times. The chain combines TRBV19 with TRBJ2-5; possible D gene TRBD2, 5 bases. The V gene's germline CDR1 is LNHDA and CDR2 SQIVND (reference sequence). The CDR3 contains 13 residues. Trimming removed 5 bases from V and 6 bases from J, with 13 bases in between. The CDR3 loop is CASSFAGVKTQYF. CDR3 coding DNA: TGTGCCAGTAGTTTCGCCGGGGTCAAGACCCAGTACTTC.

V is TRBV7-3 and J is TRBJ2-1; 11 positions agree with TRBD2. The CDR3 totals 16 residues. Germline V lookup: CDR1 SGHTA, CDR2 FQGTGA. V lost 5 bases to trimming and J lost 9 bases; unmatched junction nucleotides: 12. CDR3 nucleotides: TGTGCCAGCAGCCACTACCCGGGGCTAGCGGGAGGTGAGCAGTTCTTC. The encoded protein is CASSHYPGLAGGEQFF.

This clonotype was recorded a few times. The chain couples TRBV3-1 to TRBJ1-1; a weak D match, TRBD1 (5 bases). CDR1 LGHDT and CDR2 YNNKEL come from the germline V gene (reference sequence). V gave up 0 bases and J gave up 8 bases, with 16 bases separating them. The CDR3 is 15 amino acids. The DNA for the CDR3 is TGTGCCAGCAGCCAAGATTTCGGTAGGGACGGAGAAGCTTTCTTT. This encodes CASSQDFGRDGEAFF.

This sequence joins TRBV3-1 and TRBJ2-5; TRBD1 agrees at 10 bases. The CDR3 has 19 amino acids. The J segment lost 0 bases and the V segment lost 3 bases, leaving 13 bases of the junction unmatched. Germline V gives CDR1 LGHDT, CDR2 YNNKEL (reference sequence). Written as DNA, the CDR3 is TGTGCCAGCAGCCACTTGAGACAGGGGGCGGGAAGGTACCAAGAGACCCAGTACTTC. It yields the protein CASSHLRQGAGRYQETQYF.

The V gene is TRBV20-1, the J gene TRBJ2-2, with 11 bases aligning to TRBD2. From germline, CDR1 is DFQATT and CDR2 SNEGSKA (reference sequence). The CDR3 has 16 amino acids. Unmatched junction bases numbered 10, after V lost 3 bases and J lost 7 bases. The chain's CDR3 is CSARKTSGSFDGELFF. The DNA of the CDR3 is TGCAGTGCTAGGAAAACTAGCGGGAGTTTCGACGGGGAGCTGTTTTTT.

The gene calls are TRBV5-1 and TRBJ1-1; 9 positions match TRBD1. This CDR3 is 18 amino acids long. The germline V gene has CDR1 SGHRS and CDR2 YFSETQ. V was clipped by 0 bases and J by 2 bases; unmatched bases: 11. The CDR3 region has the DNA TGCGCCAGCAGCTTGGCCGGGACAGGGCGAAAGGGAAACACTGAAGCTTTCTTT. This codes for CASSLAGTGRKGNTEAFF.

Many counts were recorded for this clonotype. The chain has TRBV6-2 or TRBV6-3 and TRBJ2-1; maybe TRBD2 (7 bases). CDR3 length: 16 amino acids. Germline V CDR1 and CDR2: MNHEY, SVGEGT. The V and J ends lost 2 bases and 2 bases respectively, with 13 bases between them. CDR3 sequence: CASSYGGGRTYNEQFF. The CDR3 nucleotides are TGTGCCAGCAGTTACGGGGGCGGGAGAACCTACAATGAGCAGTTCTTC.

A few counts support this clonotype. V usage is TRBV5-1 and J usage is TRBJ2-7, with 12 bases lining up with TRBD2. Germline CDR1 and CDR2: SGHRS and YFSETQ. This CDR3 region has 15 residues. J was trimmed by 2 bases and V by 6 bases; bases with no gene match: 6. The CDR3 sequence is CASKRTSGDTYEQYF. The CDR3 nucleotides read TGCGCCAGCAAACGGACTAGCGGGGACACCTACGAGCAGTACTTC. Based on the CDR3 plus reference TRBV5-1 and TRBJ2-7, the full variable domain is KAGVTQTPRYLIKTRGQQVTLSCSPISGHRSVSWYQQTPGQGLQFLFEYFSETQRNKGNFPGRFSGRQFSNSRSEMNVSTLELGDSALYLCASKRTSGDTYEQYFGPGTRLTVT.

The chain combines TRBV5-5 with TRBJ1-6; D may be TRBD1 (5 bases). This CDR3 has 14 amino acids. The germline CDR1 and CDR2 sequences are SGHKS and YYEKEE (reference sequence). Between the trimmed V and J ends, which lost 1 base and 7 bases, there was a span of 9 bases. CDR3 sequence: CASSLIGGNSPLHF. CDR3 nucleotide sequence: TGTGCCAGCAGCTTGATCGGGGGAAATTCACCCCTCCACTTT.

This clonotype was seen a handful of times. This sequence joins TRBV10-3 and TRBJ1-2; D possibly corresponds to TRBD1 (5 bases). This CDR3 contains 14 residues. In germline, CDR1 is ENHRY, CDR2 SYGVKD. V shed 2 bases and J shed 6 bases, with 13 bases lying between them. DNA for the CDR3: TGTGCCATCAGTGAGAATTTGGGGCCTCATGGCTACACCTTC. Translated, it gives CAISENLGPHGYTF.

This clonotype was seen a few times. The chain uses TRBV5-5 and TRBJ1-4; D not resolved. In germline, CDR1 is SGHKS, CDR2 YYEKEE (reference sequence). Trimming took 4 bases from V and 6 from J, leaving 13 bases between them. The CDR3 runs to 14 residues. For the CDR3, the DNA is TGTGCCAGCAGCCCCGGGCCCCCGGATGAAAAACTGTTTTTT. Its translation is CASSPGPPDEKLFF. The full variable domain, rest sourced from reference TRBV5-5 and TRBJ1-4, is DAGVTQSPTHLIKTRGQQVTLRCSPISGHKSVSWYQQVLGQGPQFIFQYYEKEERGRGNFPDRFSARQFPNYSSELNVNALLLGDSALYLCASSPGPPDEKLFFGSGTQLSVL.

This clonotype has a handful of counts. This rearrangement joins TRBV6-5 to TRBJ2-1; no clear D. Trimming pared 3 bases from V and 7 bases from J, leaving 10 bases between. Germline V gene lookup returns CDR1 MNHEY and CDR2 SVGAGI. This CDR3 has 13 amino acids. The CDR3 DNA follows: TGTGCCAGCAGTTATATAGGCCCGAATGAGCAGTTCTTC. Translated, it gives CASSYIGPNEQFF.

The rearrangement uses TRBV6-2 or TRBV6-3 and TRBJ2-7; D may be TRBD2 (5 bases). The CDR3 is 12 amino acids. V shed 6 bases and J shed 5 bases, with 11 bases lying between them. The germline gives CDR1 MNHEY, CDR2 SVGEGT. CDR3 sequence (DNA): TGTGCCAGCAGACGGGGATGGGACGAGCAGTACTTC. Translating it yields CASRRGWDEQYF.